What follows describes a single T cell receptor beta chain. Template material for amplifying TCR beta CDR3 regions consisted of RNA transcripts. The HTBI primer set served for first-round RT-PCR of the TCR CDR3. TCRdb reprocessed the multiplex PCR reads with MiXCR, giving one entry per CDR3 protein. The sample has about 420,000 distinct CDR3 sequences, approximately 15% seen once; the top ten hold less than 6.5%. CDR1 is SGHDN and CDR2 is FVKESK in the germline V gene. The V gene end was trimmed by 1 base and the J gene end by 1 base; junction bases not matched to a gene: 2. The CDR3 extends over 15 amino acids. The entry originates in a study of T cells in Graves' hyperthyroidism and ophthalmopathy.

The chain uses TRBV14 and TRBJ2-3; 7 bases map to TRBD2. Sequencing was performed on blood. This receptor was taken from a woman aged 18-30 years with Graves' hyperthyroidism. CDR3 sequence reads: CASSQATSGTDTQYF. As DNA, the CDR3 is TGTGCCAGCAGCCAAGCAACTAGCGGCACAGATACGCAGTATTTT.